This T cell receptor (beta chain) was captured by sequencing in a study of memory CD4+ T cells and cytomegalovirus serostatus. The CDR3 contains 15 residues. In germline, CDR1 is GTSNPN, CDR2 SVGIG (reference sequence). Single viable CD3+CD4+CD8-CD45RO+ cells were sorted as the memory CD4+ T cells. Serostatus was set by detecting CMV pp150, pp28, p38, p52 IgG. CD4+ T cells were isolated by positive magnetic selection. As concerns this clone: What it binds is not known.

TCRdb's copy holds only in-frame clones and misses some; the assay was immunoSEQ multiplex PCR. The sample has over 40,000 clones; roughly three quarters are singletons. Study findings and constraints: About 40% of the roughly 150 known CMV-associated TCRbeta sequences appeared in CD4+ memory.

The source material was memory CD4+ T cells from blood. The chain couples TRBV30 to TRBJ2-5, with 8 bases matching TRBD1. Gene TRBJ2-7 matches the end of the DNA better, so the J call may be wrong. The source of this sequence is an adult in good health and CMV-seronegative. CDR3 sequence (DNA): TGTGCCTGGAGTGTAGGGACAGGAACGAACTACGAGCAGTACTTC. Amino acids: CAWSVGTGTNYEQYF.